This T cell receptor (beta chain) was retrieved from a study of T cell changes during pregnancy in multiple sclerosis. On this clone: In the same sample, other DNA sequences code for this CDR3.

Assay: immunoSEQ multiplex PCR; the TCRdb copy retains only in-frame clones and omits some. This table holds 100,000 or so clones, about 93% found once. Sequencing was performed on peripheral blood, taken after pregnancy. The TCR was taken from a female donor in good health, enrolled as a control in a pregnancy study.

CDR3 nucleotides: TGCGCCAGCAGCTCGGGACTAGCGGGAGGGCAAGAGACCCAGTACTTC. This gives the protein CASSSGLAGGQETQYF. V gene TRBV5-1 combines with J gene TRBJ2-5, with TRBD2 matching 16 bases. CDR3 size: 16 residues. V dropped 3 bases and J dropped 2; count of bases not matched to a gene: 1. Germline V gives CDR1 SGHRS, CDR2 YFSETQ.